This TCR beta chain was documented in a study of shared clonotypes between healthy human individuals. Sequencing used immunoSEQ multiplex PCR; TCRdb keeps in-frame clones, though not all of them. The sample includes roughly 1,800,000 clones, about 95% of them seen just once. Terminally differentiated effector memory CD45RA+ cells were excluded by CCR7 positive selection of CD45RO-negative cells. This clone was seen a single time. Germline CDR1 and CDR2: LGHNA and YSLEER. J was trimmed by 3 bases and V by 4 bases; bases with no gene match: 8. This CDR3 has 15 residues. The chain recombines TRBV4-3 with TRBJ2-7; the match to TRBD2 covers 8 bases. Material for sequencing was naive CD8+ T cells sorted from blood. This sequence was found in a man between 18 and 35 years old in good health. CDR3 region: CASSPRSGSFYEQYF. DNA for the CDR3: TGCGCCAGCAGCCCCCGGAGCGGGAGTTTCTACGAGCAGTACTTC.